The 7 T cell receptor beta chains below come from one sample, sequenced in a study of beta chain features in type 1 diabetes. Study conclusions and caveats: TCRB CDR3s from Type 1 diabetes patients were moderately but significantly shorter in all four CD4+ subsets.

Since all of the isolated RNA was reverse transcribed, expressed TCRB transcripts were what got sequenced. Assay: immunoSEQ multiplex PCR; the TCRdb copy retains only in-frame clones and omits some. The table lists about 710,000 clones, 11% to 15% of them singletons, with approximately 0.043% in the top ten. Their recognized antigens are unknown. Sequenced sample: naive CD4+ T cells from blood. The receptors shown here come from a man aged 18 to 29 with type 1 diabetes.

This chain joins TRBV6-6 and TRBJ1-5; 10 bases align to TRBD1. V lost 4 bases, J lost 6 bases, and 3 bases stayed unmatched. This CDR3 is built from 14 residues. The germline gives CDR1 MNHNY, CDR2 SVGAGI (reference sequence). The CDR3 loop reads CASSWDRGSQPQHF. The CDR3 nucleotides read TGTGCCAGCAGTTGGGACAGGGGCTCTCAGCCCCAGCATTTT.

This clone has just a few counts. The CDR3 DNA reads TGTGCCAGCAGCTTAGAGTGGGGAGCAGATACGCAGTATTTT. This sequence encodes CASSLEWGADTQYF. The chain combines TRBV7-2 with TRBJ2-3; possible D gene TRBD2, 5 bases. Germline-derived CDR1 and CDR2 are SGHTA and FQGNSA. The V end was cut by 1 base, the J end by 4 bases, with 9 bases between. The CDR3 length is 14 residues. Supplemented by reference TRBV7-2 and TRBJ2-3, the full variable domain reads GAGVSQSPSNKVTEKGKDVELRCDPISGHTALYWYRQSLGQGLEFLIYFQGNSAPDKSGLPSDRFSAERTGGSVSTLTIQRTQQEDSAVYLCASSLEWGADTQYFGPGTRLTVL.

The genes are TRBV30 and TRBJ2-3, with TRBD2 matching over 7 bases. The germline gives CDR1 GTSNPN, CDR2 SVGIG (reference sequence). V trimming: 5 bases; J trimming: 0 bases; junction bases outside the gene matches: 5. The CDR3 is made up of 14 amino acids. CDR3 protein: CAWGLAASTDTQYF. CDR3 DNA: TGTGCCTGGGGGCTAGCGGCTAGCACAGATACGCAGTATTTT.

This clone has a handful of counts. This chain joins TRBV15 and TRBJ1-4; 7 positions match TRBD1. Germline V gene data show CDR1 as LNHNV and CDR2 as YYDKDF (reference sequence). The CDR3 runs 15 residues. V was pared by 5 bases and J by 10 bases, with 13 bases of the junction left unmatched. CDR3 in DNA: TGTGCCACCAGCGGTTTAGGGACAGCCAACAGAAAACTGTTTTTT. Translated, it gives CATSGLGTANRKLFF.

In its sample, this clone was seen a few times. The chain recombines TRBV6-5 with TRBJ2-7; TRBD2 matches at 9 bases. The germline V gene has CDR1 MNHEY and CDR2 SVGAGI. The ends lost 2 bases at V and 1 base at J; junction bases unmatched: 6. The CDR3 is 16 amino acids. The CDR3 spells CASSYRPAGGSYEQYF. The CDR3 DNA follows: TGTGCCAGCAGTTACCGCCCAGCGGGGGGTTCCTACGAGCAGTACTTC.

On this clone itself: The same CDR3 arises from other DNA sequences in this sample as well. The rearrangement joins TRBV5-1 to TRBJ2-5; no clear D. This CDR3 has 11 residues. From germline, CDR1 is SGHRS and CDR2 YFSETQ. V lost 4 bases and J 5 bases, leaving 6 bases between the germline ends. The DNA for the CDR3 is TGCGCCAGCAGCGAAGAGGAGACCCAGTACTTC. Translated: CASSEEETQYF.

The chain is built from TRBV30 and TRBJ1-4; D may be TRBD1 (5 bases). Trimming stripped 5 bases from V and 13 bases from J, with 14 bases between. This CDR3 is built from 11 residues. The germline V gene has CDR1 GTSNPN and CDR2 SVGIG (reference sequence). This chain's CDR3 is CAWGDEKGLFF. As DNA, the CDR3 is TGTGCCTGGGGGGACGAAAAAGGACTGTTTTTT. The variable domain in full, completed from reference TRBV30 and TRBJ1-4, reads SQTIHQWPATLVQPVGSPLSLECTVEGTSNPNLYWYRQAAGRGLQLLFYSVGIGQISSEVPQNLSASRPQDRQFILSSKKLLLSDSGFYLCAWGDEKGLFFGSGTQLSVL.